The 19 T cell receptor beta chains below all came from one sample that was sequenced in a study. TCRdb ran MiXCR on the 5' RACE reads and lists one entry per CDR3 protein. The table lists tens of thousands of distinct CDR3 sequences, 17% of them singletons. Input material: naive CD4+ T cells sorted from blood. Subset denoted: naive CD4+ T cells, CD4+CD45RA+CD25-. The receptors stem from a female donor with breast cancer.

This clonotype turned up a few times. Possible read error: a much larger clone is one base away. This rearrangement joins TRBV5-1 to TRBJ2-3; 7 nucleotides match TRBD1. The germline V gene encodes CDR1 SGHRS and CDR2 YFSETQ. This CDR3 has 14 residues. In DNA form, the CDR3 reads TGCGCCAGCTGCTTGGGTGTGGGACAGAGGATACAGTATTTT. It specifies CASCLGVGQRIQYF.

This clonotype came up a few times. V and J are TRBV28 and TRBJ2-7, with TRBD2 matching over 8 bases. The CDR3 runs to 14 residues. Germline V lookup: CDR1 MDHEN, CDR2 SYDVKM. After removal of 6 bases from V and 3 bases from J, the junction contained 7 bases not matched to a gene. DNA for the CDR3: TGTGCCAGCAGGTCGACGGGAGGGCACTACGAGCAGTACTTC. Protein product: CASRSTGGHYEQYF.

This clonotype has at least ten counts. The CDR3 coding sequence is TGTGCCAGCAGTACGACAGGGGGGAACACTGAAGCTTTCTTT. It encodes CASSTTGGNTEAFF. The chain recombines TRBV6-2 or TRBV6-3 with TRBJ1-1; 9 positions agree with TRBD1. The CDR3 consists of 14 residues. Germline V gene data show CDR1 as MNHEY and CDR2 as SVGEGT. J was trimmed by 1 base and V by 5 bases; bases with no gene match: 2.

In its sample, this clonotype ranks as medium-sized (0.01 to 0.1%). The CDR3: CASSAQSGQGWRNGYTF. The DNA for the CDR3 is TGTGCCAGCAGCGCCCAATCGGGACAGGGGTGGAGGAATGGCTACACCTTC. The chain recombines TRBV5-6 with TRBJ1-2; 10 nucleotides match TRBD1. V was pared by 4 bases and J by 6 bases, with 15 bases of the junction left unmatched. Germline-derived CDR1 and CDR2 are SGHDT and YYEEEE. The CDR3 covers 17 residues.

In this sample, this clonotype turned up many times. In DNA form, the CDR3 reads TGTGCCAGCAGCTTCGCTAGCGGCTACGAGCAGTACTTC. As protein: CASSFASGYEQYF. V and J are TRBV11-1 and TRBJ2-7; TRBD2 aligns across 7 bases. This CDR3 region has 13 residues. Germline V gives CDR1 SGHAT, CDR2 FQDESV (reference sequence). Trimming removed 3 bases from V and 3 bases from J; junction bases left unmatched: 2.

About this clonotype itself: A read error may be the cause here, since a much bigger clone is one base away. The CDR3 ends on some other residue instead of the conserved phenylalanine or tryptophan, so this is likely a read error. The chain recombines TRBV7-2 with TRBJ2-3; D remains ambiguous. The germline V and J ends were trimmed by 6 bases and 10 bases, with 20 bases remaining between them. CDR1 SGHTA and CDR2 FQGNSA come from the germline V gene. CDR3 length equals 14 residues. Here the CDR3 reads CASRGGRGTSPQYI. The CDR3, as DNA: TGTGCCAGCAGGGGTGGACGCGGAACGTCGCCGCAGTATATT.

This clonotype came up many times. The genes are TRBV25-1 and TRBJ2-1, with 8 bases that match TRBD1. V lost 5 bases and J lost 4; bases outside the gene matches: 4. In germline, CDR1 is MGHDK, CDR2 SYGVNS. This CDR3 has 14 residues. The CDR3 is CASSPGQGYNEQFF. The CDR3 DNA is TGTGCCAGCAGTCCTGGACAGGGATACAATGAGCAGTTCTTC.

V gene TRBV28 combines with J gene TRBJ2-3; TRBD2 agrees at 7 bases. This CDR3 has 14 residues. The germline V gene encodes CDR1 MDHEN and CDR2 SYDVKM. V shed 5 bases, J shed 5 bases, and the junction held 7 bases outside the gene matches. CDR3 in DNA: TGTGCCAGCAGTCCTGGACTAGACAGAGATACGCAGTATTTT. Its protein product is CASSPGLDRDTQYF.

Many counts were recorded for this clonotype. The gene calls are TRBV6-5 and TRBJ1-6, with D unresolved. Trimming took off 6 bases at V and 4 bases at J, with 16 bases between the two ends. Germline V lookup: CDR1 MNHEY, CDR2 SVGAGI. This CDR3 is 16 amino acids long. The CDR3 nucleotides are TGTGCCAGCAGCTCTTCCCCGGTGGCGTATAATTCACCCCTCCACTTT. Translation gives CASSSSPVAYNSPLHF.

The chain is built from TRBV7-2 and TRBJ1-1; D not certain. Germline loops: CDR1 SGHTA, CDR2 FQGNSA. V gave up 5 bases and J gave up 5 bases, with 15 bases separating them. The CDR3 sequence is 14 residues long. CDR3 nucleotide sequence: TGTGCCAGCAGCCAAAATGCCGCGCGGACTGAAGCTTTCTTT. Protein product: CASSQNAARTEAFF.

J is TRBJ1-2 and V is TRBV7-9; TRBD1 might be the D (5 bases). V dropped 5 bases and J dropped 10 bases, with 14 bases sitting between them. Germline loops: CDR1 SEHNR, CDR2 FQNEAQ (reference sequence). CDR3 size: 12 residues. CDR3 nucleotide sequence: TGTGCCAGCAGCCACGACCCAGGGTTCTACACCTTC. This codes for CASSHDPGFYTF.

The sample holds a few counts of this clonotype. The chain has TRBV5-1 and TRBJ1-1; no firm D call. Per the germline V gene, CDR1 is SGHRS and CDR2 is YFSETQ. The CDR3 loop spans 15 amino acids. V lost 0 bases and J lost 6, with 15 bases in between. As DNA, the CDR3 is TGCGCCAGCAGCTTGGCGGCTCTTAAAGGTTCTGAAGCTTTCTTT. This codes for CASSLAALKGSEAFF. The whole variable domain, remainder taken from reference TRBV5-1 and TRBJ1-1, is KAGVTQTPRYLIKTRGQQVTLSCSPISGHRSVSWYQQTPGQGLQFLFEYFSETQRNKGNFPGRFSGRQFSNSRSEMNVSTLELGDSALYLCASSLAALKGSEAFFGQGTRLTVV.

The chain joins TRBV20-1 to TRBJ2-5; D may match TRBD1 or TRBD2 (5 bases each). Germline values: CDR1 DFQATT, CDR2 SNEGSKA (reference sequence). V lost 5 bases to trimming and J lost 1 base, with 11 bases between them. CDR3 length: 13 residues. The CDR3: CSAPSGTQETQYF. The CDR3 DNA reads as TGCAGTGCTCCTTCCGGGACCCAAGAGACCCAGTACTTC.

This clonotype has just a few counts. A much larger clone differs from this one at a single base, so this may be a read error. The chain carries TRBV6-5 and TRBJ1-5; maybe TRBD1 (5 bases). The CDR3 totals 15 residues. The germline V gene encodes CDR1 MNHEY and CDR2 SVGAGI. Trimming cost V 7 bases and J 2 bases, with 15 bases left between them. CDR3 bases: TGTGCCAGCATTAAGCGGGGGAGGCGCAATCAGCCCCAGCATTTT. As protein: CASIKRGRRNQPQHF.

This chain joins TRBV5-1 and TRBJ2-1; the match to TRBD2 covers 7 bases. The length of the CDR3 is 14 residues. V dropped 2 bases and J dropped 3; count of bases not matched to a gene: 2. Germline V gene data show CDR1 as SGHRS and CDR2 as YFSETQ. CDR3 sequence (DNA): TGCGCCAGCAGCTTACTAGCGTACTACAATGAGCAGTTCTTC. Translation gives CASSLLAYYNEQFF.

About this clonotype: Since a much larger clone is just one base distant, this may be a read error. The chain joins TRBV6-2 or TRBV6-3 to TRBJ1-1; the match to TRBD1 covers 8 bases. CDR3 size: 14 residues. CDR1 and CDR2 from the germline V gene are MNHEY and SVGEGT. The CDR3 DNA follows: TGTGCCAGCAGTTATGGACAGGGCAACACTGGAGCTTTCTTT. Its protein is CASSYGQGNTGAFF.

This clonotype has more than one count but fewer than ten. V is TRBV18 and J is TRBJ2-1; TRBD1 is a possible D gene (5 bases). Germline V gene data show CDR1 as KGHSH and CDR2 as LQKENI. The CDR3 runs 15 residues. Trimming removed 0 bases at V and 8 bases at J, with 14 bases between. CDR3 sequence reads: CASSPPSGRRDEQFF. CDR3 DNA: TGTGCCAGCTCACCACCGTCAGGGCGTCGGGATGAGCAGTTCTTC.

The table lists this clonotype with many counts. This chain links TRBV20-1 with TRBJ2-1, with TRBD2 matching over 9 bases. Per germline, CDR1 DFQATT and CDR2 SNEGSKA (reference sequence). Unmatched junction bases numbered 9, after V lost 6 bases and J lost 6 bases. The CDR3 has 14 amino acids. CDR3 in DNA: TGCAGTGCCGGGACTAGCAGCCGCCCCAATGAGCAGTTCTTC. Residues: CSAGTSSRPNEQFF.

This clonotype was counted a few times. The chain recombines TRBV5-1 with TRBJ1-1; D ambiguous. V lost 0 bases and J 4 bases, leaving 22 bases between the germline ends. The CDR3 loop spans 18 amino acids. Germline CDR1 and CDR2: SGHRS and YFSETQ. CDR3 DNA: TGCGCCAGCAGCTTGGATACAGCAGGCAAGGTCATCAGCACTGAAGCTTTCTTT. Protein product: CASSLDTAGKVISTEAFF.